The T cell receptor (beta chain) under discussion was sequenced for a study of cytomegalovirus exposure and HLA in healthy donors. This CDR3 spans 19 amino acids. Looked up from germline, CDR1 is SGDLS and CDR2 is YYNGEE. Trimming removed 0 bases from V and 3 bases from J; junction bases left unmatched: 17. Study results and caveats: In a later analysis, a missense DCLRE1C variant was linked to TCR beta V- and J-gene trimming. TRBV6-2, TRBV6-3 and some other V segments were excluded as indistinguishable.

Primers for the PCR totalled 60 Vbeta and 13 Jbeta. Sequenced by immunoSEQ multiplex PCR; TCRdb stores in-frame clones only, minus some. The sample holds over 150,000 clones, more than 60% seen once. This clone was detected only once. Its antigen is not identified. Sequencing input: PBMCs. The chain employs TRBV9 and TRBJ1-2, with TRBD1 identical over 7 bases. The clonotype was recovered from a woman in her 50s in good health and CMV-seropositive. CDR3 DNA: TGTGCCAGCAGCGTAGCTGCCCGACAGGGCCCCGCAGGGCACTATGGCTACACCTTC. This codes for CASSVAARQGPAGHYGYTF.